Here is one T cell receptor beta chain with its context. The antigen is unknown. These data are taken from a study of T cell responses to AZD1222 COVID-19 vaccine. General study points: Spike-wide vaccine-associated CD4 TCRs dominated at 160-218 and 743-854.

Per germline, CDR1 SGHTA and CDR2 FQGNSA. V gave up 4 bases and J gave up 4 bases, with 13 bases separating them. The CDR3 has 14 residues. Sequencing used immunoSEQ multiplex PCR; TCRdb keeps in-frame clones, though not all of them. Among 110,000 or so clones listed, 82% were seen once. The rearrangement links TRBV7-2 to TRBJ1-1; D gene unclear. This receptor was identified in an adult in good health. Sequenced material: peripheral blood, taken on day 0 of AZD1222 vaccination. The CDR3 protein is CASSSMITGTEAFF. The CDR3, as DNA: TGTGCCAGCAGCTCAATGATCACCGGCACTGAAGCTTTCTTT.